Sequencing of this TCR beta chain was carried out in a study of blood T cells in healthy people across ages. PCR was performed a second time for about 7 to 12 cycles using a sample-barcoded 5' primer and a J-beta primer mix. One entry per CDR3 protein results from TCRdb running MiXCR on the 5' RACE reads. Among about 800,000 distinct CDR3 sequences listed, roughly 25% were seen once. Trimming left V 0 bases short and J 2 bases short, with 12 bases between. The CDR3 spans 16 residues. Germline V gene data show CDR1 as SGHDT and CDR2 as YYEEEE. In addition, the sample was reused for a study of T cells of mothers and their children.

The receptor was derived from a boy between 10 and 17 years old in good health. The V and J genes are TRBV5-6 and TRBJ2-1; D tentatively fits TRBD1 or TRBD2 (5 bases each). The sample was blood. CDR3: CASSLAAREPYNEQFF. DNA for the CDR3: TGTGCCAGCAGCTTGGCTGCCAGGGAGCCCTACAATGAGCAGTTCTTC.